A selection of T cell receptor beta chains follows, all from one sample in a study. In TCRdb, the 5' RACE reads were re-called with MiXCR into one record per CDR3 protein. The sample consists of approximately 41,000 distinct CDR3 sequences, approximately 31% of them appearing once. The source material was memory CD4+ T cells sorted from a lymph node. The receptors were sampled from a female donor with breast cancer. Both conserved end residues are part of each CDR3. The D gene is left open where the match is weak. Some rows have no size entry. The others give once, few or many, or a class for an expanded clone.

clone_size j_call d_call v_call cdr3_nt cdr3_aa
few TRBJ2-1 . TRBV5-1 TGCGCCAGCAGTTTACAGGTGGTTTCCTACAATGAGCAGTTCTTC CASSLQVVSYNEQFF
few TRBJ2-5 . TRBV7-3 TGTGCCAGCAGCTTAACGGGGGGACAGCTAGAAGAGACCCAGTACTTC CASSLTGGQLEETQYF
. TRBJ2-1 . TRBV5-4 TGTGCCAGCAGACTGGACTCCTACAATGAGCAGTTCTTC CASRLDSYNEQFF
many TRBJ1-4 . TRBV20-1 TGCAGTGCTCTGGCAGGCTATGAAAAACTGTTTTTT CSALAGYEKLFF
medium-sized TRBJ1-5 . TRBV10-2 TGCGCCAGCAGTGAGTCGGACAGCAATCAGCCCCAGCATTTT CASSESDSNQPQHF
few TRBJ2-7 . TRBV11-2 TGTGCCAGCAGCACCTTTACGCGGTCAGGGGTCTACGAGCAGTACTTC CASSTFTRSGVYEQYF
. TRBJ2-5 TRBD2 TRBV6-6 TGTACCAGCATCGGGACTAAGCGGGGGGGGGCCCAGTACTTC CTSIGTKRGGAQYF
few TRBJ2-5 . TRBV7-2 TGTGCCAGCAGCTTGGGACGCGGGGAGACCCAGTACTTC CASSLGRGETQYF
. TRBJ2-7 . TRBV28 TGTGCCAGCAGTTTAAGGTTAGGGGGTGGCTACGAGCAGTACTTC CASSLRLGGGYEQYF
. TRBJ2-5 . TRBV5-4 TGTGCCAGCAGCTTGTTTGAGAGCGACCAAGAGACCCAGTACTTC CASSLFESDQETQYF
many TRBJ1-6 . TRBV9 TGTGCCAGCAGCGTAGGGACAGATAATTCACCCCTCCACTTT CASSVGTDNSPLHF
. TRBJ2-2 . TRBV12-3/TRBV12-4 TGTGCCAGCAGACTACCGGGGGTTTCCACCGGGGAGCTGTTTTTT CASRLPGVSTGELFF
. TRBJ2-7 TRBD1 TRBV4-1 TGCGCCAGCAGCCAAGTCCACAGGGGTTCGGACGAGCAGTACTTC CASSQVHRGSDEQYF
. TRBJ2-1 TRBD2 TRBV7-3 TGTGCCAGCAGCCCCGAGCGGGAGGGATTCAACAATGAGCAGTTCTTC CASSPEREGFNNEQFF
. TRBJ2-1 . TRBV2 TGTGCCAGCAGCGGAAGTGGCGGTGCCCAGCTCTTC CASSGSGGAQLF
few TRBJ1-5 . TRBV6-1 TGTGCCAGCACATTTCGGGGGGTGAGGAGCAATCAGCCCCAGCATTTT CASTFRGVRSNQPQHF
few TRBJ1-6 . TRBV20-1 TGCAGTGCTAGAGATCAGGGAAGGTCCTATAATTCACCCCTCCACTTT CSARDQGRSYNSPLHF
. TRBJ2-1 . TRBV2 TGTGCCAGCAGGGACTCCTACAATGAGCAGTTCTTC CASRDSYNEQFF
. TRBJ2-7 TRBD2 TRBV4-2 TGTGCCAGCAGCCAAGACAGGACTAGCGAGTACGAGCAGTACTTC CASSQDRTSEYEQYF
many TRBJ2-3 . TRBV9 TGTGCCAGCAGCCGGGAGACAGATACGCAGTATTTT CASSRETDTQYF
few TRBJ2-5 . TRBV29-1 TGCAGCGTTGGTTCGAGCGCTTTCGAAGAGACCCAGTACTTC CSVGSSAFEETQYF
many TRBJ2-1 . TRBV7-2 TGTGCCAGCAGCTTAGTGGGGGCACACATAAATGAGCAGTTCTTC CASSLVGAHINEQFF
few TRBJ2-5 TRBD2 TRBV20-1 TGCAGTGCTAGCATTGGGAGCGGGAGTTACCAAGAGACCCAGTACTTC CSASIGSGSYQETQYF
few TRBJ2-4 . TRBV6-2/TRBV6-3 TGTGCCAGCAGTACACCTAGGATAGCCAAAAACATTCAGTACTTC CASSTPRIAKNIQYF
many TRBJ2-3 . TRBV20-1 TGCAGTGCTAGAGATTGGGGATTAGATACGCAGTATTTT CSARDWGLDTQYF
few TRBJ2-7 . TRBV27 TGTGCCAGCAGTTATACGACAGGACCGCCCTACGAGCAGTACTTC CASSYTTGPPYEQYF
many TRBJ2-1 . TRBV4-3 TGCGCCAGCAGCCAAGCCCTACTAGCACCGAGAGGTGAGCAGTTCTTC CASSQALLAPRGEQFF
. TRBJ2-7 . TRBV7-3 TGTGCCAGCAGCAAAGGACCCGGTTACGAGCAGTACTTC CASSKGPGYEQYF
. TRBJ2-4 . TRBV27 TGTGCCAGCAGGTCCGGGGGCGTCGGCAAAAACATTCAGTACTTC CASRSGGVGKNIQYF
. TRBJ1-1 . TRBV9 TGTGCCAGCAGCGTAGATCACTCGAACACTGAAGCTTTCTTT CASSVDHSNTEAFF
few TRBJ2-5 . TRBV5-6 TGTGCCAGCAGCAGGGACACACAAGAGACCCAGTACTTC CASSRDTQETQYF
. TRBJ2-2 TRBD2 TRBV7-3 TGTGCCAGCAGCTGGACTAGCGGGAGCACCGGGGAGCTGTTTTTT CASSWTSGSTGELFF
few TRBJ2-3 TRBD1 TRBV9 TGTGCCAGCAGCCCCCGGGACAGGAGCACAGATACGCAGTATTTT CASSPRDRSTDTQYF
. TRBJ2-1 . TRBV7-2 TGTGCCAGCAGAAGACGGGGAAGCTCCTACAATGAGCAGTTCTTC CASRRRGSSYNEQFF
. TRBJ1-4 . TRBV4-2 TGTGCCAGCAGCCCCCGGACAGCTCCCAATGAAAAACTGTTTTTT CASSPRTAPNEKLFF
few TRBJ2-5 TRBD2 TRBV7-8 TGTGCCAGCAGCTCGACTAGCGGGGGGTTGGTTATTGGGGAGACCCAGTACTTC CASSSTSGGLVIGETQYF
few TRBJ2-3 TRBD1 TRBV5-6 TGTGCCAGCAGCTTGGACCCTACAGGGGTGGGCACAGATACGCAGTATTTT CASSLDPTGVGTDTQYF
many TRBJ2-7 TRBD1 TRBV7-9 TGTGCCAGCAGCGACGGGACAGTCTACGAGCAGTACTTC CASSDGTVYEQYF
few TRBJ2-3 TRBD1 TRBV7-3 TGTGCCAGCAGCTCGGGACAGGGGGTAGATACGCAGTATTTT CASSSGQGVDTQYF
few TRBJ1-4 TRBD1 TRBV20-1 TGCAGTGCATCCGACAGGGCCAAACTGTTTTTT CSASDRAKLFF
few TRBJ2-6 . TRBV7-7 TGTGCTAGCAGCCCCCAGTCCTCTGGGGCCAACGTCCTGACTTTC CASSPQSSGANVLTF
few TRBJ1-2 . TRBV9 TGTGCCAGCAGCGTTACAGACAGCAACTATGGCTACACCTTC CASSVTDSNYGYTF
few TRBJ1-1 . TRBV5-1 TGCGCCAGCACCCCACCCGGGGGGGTTACTGAAGCTTTCTTT CASTPPGGVTEAFF
. TRBJ2-7 TRBD2 TRBV3-1 TGTGCCAGCATTTCGCTAGGGCGGGGGAAGACCTACGAGCAGTACTTC CASISLGRGKTYEQYF
few TRBJ2-3 TRBD2 TRBV12-3/TRBV12-4 TGTGCCAGCAGTTTGAGCGGGAGGGACCCAGATACGCAGTATTTT CASSLSGRDPDTQYF